The 30 T cell receptor beta chains given below trace back to one sample, sequenced in a study of shared clonotypes between healthy human individuals (dated by TCRdb to the early 2020s). The library was produced with the immunoSEQ multiplex PCR assay. The table comes from immuneACCESS by way of TCRdb, which keeps in-frame sequences with V and J called. Part of the clones is missing from these tables; in studies checked, under half for an unresolved V gene and the rest for unknown reasons. This sample lists 800,000 to 1,200,000 clones; around 78% were detected once. The top ten constitute 0.5% to 0.6% of the sample. The sequencing sample was made of memory CD4+ T cells from PBMCs. The cell subset or site label corresponds to: CD45RA-negative fraction. These receptors originate from a young man in good health. Some clones in this sample may be carry-over from other donors' samples.

This clone was observed once. The chain has TRBV28 and TRBJ1-4; TRBD1 matches 7 bases. The germline V gene encodes CDR1 MDHEN and CDR2 SYDVKM. J lost 8 bases, V lost 6 bases, and 18 bases had no gene match. The CDR3 runs 17 residues. CDR3 in DNA: TGTGCCAGCAGCCAGGTCGACTACGGGACAGCTCTCGAAAAACTGTTTTTT. This gives the protein CASSQVDYGTALEKLFF. Full variable domain (missing parts from reference TRBV28 and TRBJ1-4): DVKVTQSSRYLVKRTGEKVFLECVQDMDHENMFWYRQDPGLGLRLIYFSYDVKMKEKGDIPEGYSVSREKKERFSLILESASTNQTSMYLCASSQVDYGTALEKLFFGSGTQLSVL.

The chain links TRBV11-2 to TRBJ2-2; D uncertain. This CDR3 contains 15 residues. CDR1 and CDR2 from the germline V gene are SGHAT and FQNNGV. V was shortened by 7 bases and J by 5 bases, with 17 bases between the two germline ends. CDR3 bases: TGTGCCAGCACCCCATCGACTGGGTATACCGGGGAGCTGTTTTTT. It is translated as CASTPSTGYTGELFF.

The V call is TRBV5-6, the J call TRBJ2-7, with 8 nucleotides matching TRBD2. Trimming cost V 6 bases and J 2 bases; bases outside gene matches: 10. Per the germline V gene, CDR1 is SGHDT and CDR2 is YYEEEE. The CDR3 totals 15 residues. DNA of the CDR3: TGTGCCAGCAACCGGGGGGGGTTGTTCCCCTACGAGCAGTACTTC. Residues: CASNRGGLFPYEQYF. The entire variable domain, with the rest obtained from reference TRBV5-6 and TRBJ2-7, is as follows: DAGVTQSPTHLIKTRGQQVTLRCSPKSGHDTVSWYQQALGQGPQFIFQYYEEEERQRGNFPDRFSGHQFPNYSSELNVNALLLGDSALYLCASNRGGLFPYEQYFGPGTRLTVT.

The chain uses TRBV10-3 and TRBJ2-7; 7 nucleotides agree with TRBD1. This CDR3 has 13 amino acids. Trimming took 5 bases from V and 3 from J; bases not matched to a gene: 4. CDR1 is ENHRY and CDR2 is SYGVKD in the germline V gene. CDR3 protein: CAISTGQLYEQYF. The CDR3 nucleotides read TGTGCCATCAGTACGGGACAGCTCTACGAGCAGTACTTC.

This clone occurred once. V usage is TRBV6-6 and J usage is TRBJ2-5; D is perhaps TRBD2 (6 bases). Trimming removed 6 bases from V and 2 bases from J, with 10 bases in between. This CDR3 spans 13 amino acids. From germline, CDR1 is MNHNY and CDR2 SVGAGI (reference sequence). Here the CDR3 DNA reads TGTGCCAGCAGCGGGAGAAAACAAGAGACCCAGTACTTC. It specifies CASSGRKQETQYF.

V and J are TRBV5-1 and TRBJ1-4; TRBD1 might be the D (5 bases). Trimming left V 2 bases short and J 4 bases short, with 12 bases between. This CDR3 is 15 amino acids long. Germline V gene data show CDR1 as SGHRS and CDR2 as YFSETQ. In DNA, the CDR3 is TGCGCCAGCAGCTTCCAGGGTCTAGGTAATGAAAAACTGTTTTTT. This codes for CASSFQGLGNEKLFF.

The chain carries TRBV6-4 and TRBJ2-1; TRBD1 matches 9 bases. Germline CDR1 and CDR2: MRHNA and SNTAGT. There are 14 residues in the CDR3. V lost 8 bases and J lost 6; bases outside the gene matches: 8. The DNA of the CDR3 is TGTGCCAGCGGTCGGGACAGGGAATCCAATGAGCAGTTCTTC. Translating gives CASGRDRESNEQFF.

This chain uses TRBV27 with TRBJ2-1, with D tentatively TRBD1 (6 bases). Germline V lookup: CDR1 MNHEY, CDR2 SMNVEV (reference sequence). This CDR3 is 14 amino acids long. Trimming pared 2 bases from V and 5 bases from J, leaving 10 bases between. CDR3 DNA sequence: TGTGCCAGCAGTTTAGACAGGTCGGACAATGAGCAGTTCTTC. Translated: CASSLDRSDNEQFF.

This clone occurred many times. This chain connects TRBV5-5 to TRBJ1-4; D is unresolved. The V end was cut by 0 bases, the J end by 8 bases, with 14 bases between. The CDR3 loop spans 15 amino acids. In germline, CDR1 is SGHKS, CDR2 YYEKEE (reference sequence). CDR3 residues: CASSLEGTPGEKLFF. DNA of the CDR3: TGTGCCAGCAGCTTGGAAGGTACCCCGGGCGAAAAACTGTTTTTT.

For this clone: With a much larger clone just one base away, this may be a read error. The rearrangement uses TRBV7-9 and TRBJ2-5, with 11 positions matching TRBD1. Germline CDR1 and CDR2: SEHNR and FQNEAQ (reference sequence). The V gene end was trimmed by 4 bases and the J gene end by 4 bases; junction bases not matched to a gene: 2. CDR3 length equals 14 residues. The CDR3 loop reads CASSSGTGGETQYF. CDR3 DNA sequence: TGTGCCAGCAGCTCCGGGACAGGGGGAGAGACCCAGTACTTC.

This clone was counted once. The chain uses TRBV29-1 and TRBJ2-3, with a possible D match to TRBD1 (6 bases). Trimming shortened V by 5 bases and J by 2 bases, and 11 bases separated the two germline ends. In germline, CDR1 is SQVTM, CDR2 ANQGSEA. The length of the CDR3 is 13 residues. The CDR3 is CSVSGEYTDTQYF. The CDR3 nucleotides are TGCAGCGTTTCAGGGGAATACACAGATACGCAGTATTTT.

The chain's CDR3 is CASSPSRRGSGANVLTF. CDR3 in DNA: TGCGCCAGCAGCCCCTCCAGGAGGGGGTCTGGGGCCAACGTCCTGACTTTC. The chain couples TRBV5-1 to TRBJ2-6; either TRBD1 or TRBD2 may supply D (6 bases each). Trimming left V 4 bases short and J 1 base short, with 15 bases between. The V gene's germline CDR1 is SGHRS and CDR2 YFSETQ. The CDR3 has 17 amino acids. Full variable domain (remainder filled in from reference TRBV5-1 and TRBJ2-6): KAGVTQTPRYLIKTRGQQVTLSCSPISGHRSVSWYQQTPGQGLQFLFEYFSETQRNKGNFPGRFSGRQFSNSRSEMNVSTLELGDSALYLCASSPSRRGSGANVLTFGAGSRLTVL.

This clone has a single count. The V gene is TRBV28, the J gene TRBJ2-1; perhaps D is TRBD1 or TRBD2 (6 bases each). The CDR3 runs to 15 residues. Trimming stripped 3 bases from V and 4 bases from J, with 13 bases between. Germline lookup yields CDR1 MDHEN and CDR2 SYDVKM. The CDR3 sequence is CASSFPGARYNEQFF. The CDR3, as DNA: TGTGCCAGCAGTTTCCCGGGGGCGAGGTACAATGAGCAGTTCTTC.

The V call is TRBV20-1, the J call TRBJ1-2, with TRBD1 as a possible D gene (6 bases). CDR1 and CDR2 from the germline V gene are DFQATT and SNEGSKA (reference sequence). This CDR3 region has 11 residues. The germline V and J ends were trimmed by 6 bases and 6 bases, with 11 bases remaining between them. DNA for the CDR3: TGCAGTGCCAAACAGGGAAATGGCTACACCTTC. This gives the protein CSAKQGNGYTF.

The chain uses TRBV6-5 and TRBJ2-3; TRBD1 aligns across 10 bases. The CDR3 sequence is 16 residues long. Germline values: CDR1 MNHEY, CDR2 SVGAGI. Trimming took 2 bases from V and 4 from J; bases not matched to a gene: 6. In DNA form, the CDR3 reads TGTGCCAGCAGTTACGGTCCGGGACAGGGGTCAGATACGCAGTATTTT. As protein: CASSYGPGQGSDTQYF.

This clone was observed a handful of times. The rearrangement uses TRBV14 and TRBJ2-2; TRBD2 agrees at 11 bases. The V gene end was trimmed by 2 bases and the J gene end by 6 bases; junction bases not matched to a gene: 5. The CDR3 loop spans 16 amino acids. Germline V gives CDR1 SGHDN, CDR2 FVKESK. The CDR3 is CASSQRSSGGPGELFF. Written as DNA, the CDR3 is TGTGCCAGCAGCCAACGATCTAGCGGGGGGCCCGGGGAGCTGTTTTTT.

This rearrangement joins TRBV5-1 to TRBJ2-1; 13 bases are shared with TRBD2. The length of the CDR3 is 16 residues. From germline, CDR1 is SGHRS and CDR2 YFSETQ. V shed 1 base, J shed 9 bases, and the junction held 7 bases outside the gene matches. The CDR3 spells CASSLRTSGSSVEQFF. The CDR3 DNA reads as TGCGCCAGCAGCTTGAGGACTAGCGGGAGCTCAGTTGAGCAGTTCTTC.

The rearrangement uses TRBV6-1 and TRBJ2-2; no definite D call. Looked up from germline, CDR1 is MNHNS and CDR2 is SASEGT. Trimming stripped 0 bases from V and 4 bases from J, with 15 bases between. The CDR3 is 17 amino acids. CDR3 residues: CASSEAGRLRSTGELFF. CDR3 in DNA: TGTGCCAGCAGTGAAGCTGGAAGGCTTCGTAGCACCGGGGAGCTGTTTTTT.

This clone was counted a single time. The genes are TRBV29-1 and TRBJ2-5, with D perhaps matching TRBD1 or TRBD2 (6 bases each). V lost 4 bases and J lost 5, with 11 bases in between. The CDR3 loop spans 12 amino acids. The germline CDR1 and CDR2 sequences are SQVTM and ANQGSEA. This chain's CDR3 is CSVGGALETQYF. In DNA, the CDR3 is TGCAGCGTTGGGGGGGCTTTGGAGACCCAGTACTTC.

As concerns this clone: The same CDR3 can be traced to other DNA sequences in this sample. V usage is TRBV7-2 and J usage is TRBJ2-3; D is perhaps TRBD1 (5 bases). CDR3 length: 11 amino acids. V was clipped by 6 bases and J by 4 bases, with 5 bases between them. Per the germline V gene, CDR1 is SGHTA and CDR2 is FQGNSA. The CDR3 nucleotides read TGTGCCAGCAGAGGGGCAGATACGCAGTATTTT. As protein: CASRGADTQYF.

V gene TRBV5-4 combines with J gene TRBJ2-3; the match to TRBD1 covers 7 bases. In germline, CDR1 is SGHNT, CDR2 YYREEE (reference sequence). This CDR3 contains 15 residues. Trimming took 0 bases from V and 4 from J; bases not matched to a gene: 5. The CDR3 is CASSLDRGGPDTQYF. As DNA, the CDR3 is TGTGCCAGCAGCTTGGACAGGGGCGGCCCAGATACGCAGTATTTT.

This chain links TRBV7-8 with TRBJ2-7; D is tentatively TRBD1 or TRBD2 (5 bases each). Germline V CDR1 and CDR2: SGHVS, FQNEAQ. The germline V and J ends were trimmed by 7 bases and 2 bases, with 15 bases remaining between them. This CDR3 has 14 residues. The CDR3 DNA reads as TGTGCCAGCAAAGGGCTTGGGGGTGCCTACGAGCAGTACTTC. Protein product: CASKGLGGAYEQYF.

The chain recombines TRBV13 with TRBJ1-2; D is uncertain. The germline V gene encodes CDR1 PRHDT and CDR2 FYEKMQ (reference sequence). The length of the CDR3 is 15 residues. V shed 5 bases and J shed 7 bases, with 20 bases lying between them. The CDR3 DNA sequence: TGTGCCAGCAGCCATAGATCCCCCAAAGGCGGTGGCTACACCTTC. It specifies CASSHRSPKGGGYTF.

This chain links TRBV6-5 with TRBJ2-7; D gene ambiguous. Looked up from germline, CDR1 is MNHEY and CDR2 is SVGAGI. With 6 bases removed from V and 3 bases from J, the gap between germline ends came to 15 bases. CDR3 size: 14 residues. As DNA, the CDR3 is TGTGCCAGCAGCTTGGGTGAGCTTCACTACGAGCAGTACTTC. Its translation is CASSLGELHYEQYF.

The J gene is TRBJ2-3, the V gene TRBV19; D is unresolved. This CDR3 has 11 amino acids. Per the germline V gene, CDR1 is LNHDA and CDR2 is SQIVND (reference sequence). Between the trimmed V and J ends, which lost 1 base and 5 bases, there was a span of 1 base. CDR3 DNA sequence: TGTGCCAGTAGTATAGTAGATACGCAGTATTTT. This translates into CASSIVDTQYF.

This clone was detected once. This sequence joins TRBV14 and TRBJ1-2; 8 bases map to TRBD1. The V gene end was trimmed by 1 base and the J gene end by 4 bases; junction bases not matched to a gene: 2. Germline CDR1 and CDR2: SGHDN and FVKESK. The CDR3 contains 14 residues. The CDR3 bases are TGTGCCAGCAGCCAAGGGGACAGGCCCTATGGCTACACCTTC. Its translation: CASSQGDRPYGYTF.

The chain recombines TRBV14 with TRBJ2-7; TRBD1 or TRBD2 may be the D gene (5 bases each). V lost 4 bases to trimming and J lost 2 bases, with 9 bases between them. The CDR3 spans 13 residues. The germline V gene has CDR1 SGHDN and CDR2 FVKESK. CDR3 sequence (DNA): TGTGCCAGCAGCCGGGGACGGGCCTACGAGCAGTACTTC. Protein: CASSRGRAYEQYF.

The CDR3 sequence: CASSSHSLSDTQYF. CDR3 DNA sequence: TGTGCCAGCAGTTCCCATAGCCTCTCAGATACGCAGTATTTT. The chain couples TRBV27 to TRBJ2-3; no clear D gene. This CDR3 comprises 14 residues. Trimming stripped 4 bases from V and 4 bases from J, with 12 bases between. In germline, CDR1 is MNHEY, CDR2 SMNVEV (reference sequence).

This rearrangement joins TRBV6-6 to TRBJ1-5, with no clear D. V was clipped by 5 bases and J by 5 bases, with 10 bases between them. Germline CDR1 reads MNHNY; CDR2 reads SVGAGI (reference sequence). CDR3 length: 13 residues. The CDR3 DNA is TGTGCCAGCAGTCTGTGGACCGATCAGCCCCAGCATTTT. This translates into CASSLWTDQPQHF.

J is TRBJ2-1 and V is TRBV5-3, with 11 positions matching TRBD2. TRBV5-3 is flagged as an ORF with uncertain function. V dropped 0 bases and J dropped 8; count of bases not matched to a gene: 10. This CDR3 has 17 amino acids. The CDR3 sequence is CARSLGHLAGGRDEQFF. In nucleotides, the CDR3 is TGTGCCAGAAGCTTGGGCCATTTAGCGGGAGGGCGCGATGAGCAGTTCTTC.